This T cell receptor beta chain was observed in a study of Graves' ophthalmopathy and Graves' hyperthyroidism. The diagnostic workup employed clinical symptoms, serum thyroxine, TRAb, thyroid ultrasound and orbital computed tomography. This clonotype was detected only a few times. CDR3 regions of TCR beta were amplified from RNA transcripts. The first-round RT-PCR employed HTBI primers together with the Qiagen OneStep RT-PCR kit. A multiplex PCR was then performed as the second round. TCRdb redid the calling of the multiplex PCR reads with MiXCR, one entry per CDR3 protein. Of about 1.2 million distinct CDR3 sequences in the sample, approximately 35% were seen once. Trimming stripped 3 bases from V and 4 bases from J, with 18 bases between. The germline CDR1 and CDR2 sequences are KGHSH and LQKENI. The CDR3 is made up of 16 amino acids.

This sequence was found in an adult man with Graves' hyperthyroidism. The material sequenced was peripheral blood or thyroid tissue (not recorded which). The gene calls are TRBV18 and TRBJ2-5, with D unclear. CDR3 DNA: TGTGCCAGCTCACCTACCCGGATTGACCGCGGAGAGACCCAGTACTTC. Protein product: CASSPTRIDRGETQYF. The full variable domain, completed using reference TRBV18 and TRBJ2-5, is NAGVMQNPRHLVRRRGQEARLRCSPMKGHSHVYWYRQLPEEGLKFMVYLQKENIIDESGMPKERFSAEFPKEGPSILRIQQVVRGDSAAYFCASSPTRIDRGETQYFGPGTRLLVL.